This T cell receptor (beta chain) emerged from a study of radiation and T cells in renal cell carcinoma. As for the study in general: Nephrectomy followed 15 Gy stereotactic body radiation by 4 weeks. General study findings and limits: Top tumor clonotypes rose in blood 2 weeks post-radiation, then contracted. Without pretreatment biopsies, baseline tumor clonotype presence was undetermined.

V shed 4 bases and J shed 1 base, with 14 bases lying between them. The CDR3 runs 15 residues. Germline-derived CDR1 and CDR2 are SGHKS and YYEKEE (reference sequence). The assay was immunoSEQ multiplex PCR, and TCRdb's table has in-frame clones only and misses some. The sample has 150,000 to 190,000 clones, 87% seen once. Specified time point: blood 2 weeks post-SBRT. Treatment meaning: 15 Gy SBRT to primary tumor, nephrectomy 4 weeks later. After SBRT, blood was collected at 2 and 4 weeks, plus baseline. Regarding this clone: Antigen specificity is unknown.

This TCR came from a woman aged 45-60 years with renal cell carcinoma. Material: blood, obtained from a patient whose treatment included radiotherapy and nephrectomy. This rearrangement joins TRBV5-5 to TRBJ2-5; D might be TRBD1 (6 bases). CDR3 nucleotide sequence: TGTGCCAGCAGCCCAGGGGCGGGCAGCCAAGAGACCCAGTACTTC. Its protein product is CASSPGAGSQETQYF.